At least ten counts were recorded for the clone carrying this T cell receptor (beta chain). Its specificity is not known. This record belongs to a study of molecular identifiers for immune sequencing clone quantification. The CDR3 runs 14 residues. Germline CDR1 and CDR2: DFQATT and SNEGSKA (reference sequence). V was clipped by 0 bases and J by 0 bases, with 9 bases between them. As previously described, bulk TCR libraries were made using listed TCR primers. MiXCR was run by TCRdb on the PCR reads, yielding one entry per CDR3 protein. The sample carries over 600,000 distinct CDR3 sequences, less than 20% recorded once. Regarding the study as a whole: Identical barcode-sharing TCR molecules could lead to underestimated sizes for highly expanded clones.

Naive CD8 T cells were sorted, and the gate applied was CD8+CD4-CCR7+CD45RA+. The sequence was collected from a human donor in good health. Some libraries in this study had Jurkat cell RNA spiked in. V usage is TRBV20-1 and J usage is TRBJ2-7, with a possible D match to TRBD2 (6 bases). The sample taken for sequencing was naive CD8+ T cells from blood, with Jurkat cell RNA spiked in. The subset denotes: FACS-sorted CD8+CD4-CCR7+CD45RA+ naive T cells. Written as DNA, the CDR3 is TGCAGTGCTAGAGATAGCGGAAGCTCCTACGAGCAGTACTTC. Protein sequence: CSARDSGSSYEQYF.